These T cell receptor beta chains were read from a single sample in a study of blood T cell repertoires in COVID-19. Some clones are missing from TCRdb's copy, which holds only in-frame ones; the method was immunoSEQ multiplex PCR. The table has about 160,000 clones, roughly 82% seen once. Sequenced sample: peripheral blood. Source of these receptors: a middle-aged woman with COVID-19, enrolled during active disease. The CDR3 runs from the conserved cysteine through the conserved F or W. D genes are given only for firm matches. Clone size, where shown, is once, few, many, or a class for clones that have expanded.

TRBV6-2/TRBV6-3	-	-	TRBJ1-4	CASSYSGPNGGGEKLFF	TGTGCCAGCAGTTACTCGGGGCCCAACGGCGGGGGCGAAAAACTGTTTTTT
TRBV25-1	-	-	TRBJ1-1	CASSESGPGTEAFF	TGTGCCAGCAGTGAATCTGGACCAGGGACTGAAGCTTTCTTT
TRBV10-2	-	-	TRBJ1-3	CASSGPYRFSGNTIYF	TGCGCCAGCAGTGGTCCTTATCGTTTCTCTGGAAACACCATATATTTT
TRBV19	-	-	TRBJ2-2	CASTRDSNTGELFF	TGTGCCAGTACCCGGGATTCAAACACCGGGGAGCTGTTTTTT
TRBV12-3/TRBV12-4	-	-	TRBJ2-1	CASRGGDGNEQFF	TGTGCCAGCAGAGGGGGGGACGGCAATGAGCAGTTCTTC
TRBV12-3/TRBV12-4	few	-	TRBJ2-7	CASSLVEGYEQYF	TGTGCCAGCAGTTTAGTTGAGGGCTACGAGCAGTACTTC
TRBV27	-	-	TRBJ1-4	CASSLKTVGKLFF	TGTGCCAGCAGTTTAAAGACAGTTGGAAAACTGTTTTTT
TRBV5-1	-	-	TRBJ1-2	CASSLGRDKRYTF	TGCGCCAGCAGCTTGGGCCGGGACAAAAGGTACACCTTC
TRBV7-9	few	-	TRBJ2-1	CASSWAYNEQFF	TGTGCCAGCAGCTGGGCGTACAATGAGCAGTTCTTC
TRBV3-1/TRBV3-2	few	TRBD2	TRBJ2-5	CASSQVLAGIMAETQYF	TGTGCCAGCAGCCAAGTGCTAGCGGGGATTATGGCGGAGACCCAGTACTTC
TRBV6-1	-	-	TRBJ2-1	CASSEGGRVEQFF	TGTGCCAGCAGTGAAGGTGGCAGGGTTGAGCAGTTCTTC
TRBV5-4	few	TRBD1	TRBJ1-2	CASSHPGQGGGYTF	TGTGCCAGCAGTCATCCGGGACAGGGGGGTGGCTACACCTTC
TRBV10-3	once	TRBD2	TRBJ2-1	CAIRTDGLAGSLNTYNEQFF	TGTGCCATCAGGACGGACGGACTAGCGGGAAGCTTAAACACCTACAATGAGCAGTTCTTC
TRBV11-3	-	-	TRBJ2-7	CASSSGGQQYF	TGTGCCAGCAGCTCCGGTGGGCAGCAGTACTTC
TRBV30	-	-	TRBJ1-5	CAWSPSRGASNQPQHF	TGTGCCTGGAGTCCCAGCCGGGGGGCGAGCAATCAGCCCCAGCATTTT
TRBV9	-	TRBD1	TRBJ1-4	CASSGGPGQGFPSTNEKLFF	TGTGCCAGCAGCGGGGGTCCAGGACAGGGTTTCCCAAGCACGAATGAAAAACTGTTTTTT
TRBV6-2/TRBV6-3	-	TRBD2	TRBJ2-7	CASSYGGSNYEQYF	TGTGCCAGCAGTTACGGCGGGAGTAATTACGAGCAGTACTTC
TRBV9	-	-	TRBJ1-5	CASSVGRQPQHF	TGTGCCAGCAGCGTAGGGAGGCAGCCCCAGCATTTT
TRBV13	once	TRBD2	TRBJ2-1	CASSPNPLAGGPNEQFF	TGTGCCAGCAGCCCTAACCCCCTAGCGGGAGGGCCTAATGAGCAGTTCTTC
TRBV7-3	-	TRBD1	TRBJ2-5	CASSPGQGETQYF	TGTGCCAGCAGCCCCGGACAGGGCGAGACCCAGTACTTC
TRBV11-2	once	-	TRBJ2-1	CASTRGFDNEQFF	TGTGCCAGCACCCGGGGGTTCGACAATGAGCAGTTCTTC
TRBV7-6	-	-	TRBJ1-1	CASSFYRTEANTEAFF	TGTGCCAGCAGCTTTTATCGGACAGAAGCGAACACTGAAGCTTTCTTT
TRBV19	-	TRBD1	TRBJ1-2	CASKTIQGVGYTF	TGTGCCAGTAAGACGATACAGGGGGTTGGCTACACCTTC
TRBV19	-	-	TRBJ1-1	CASNGGQRTTEAFF	TGTGCCAGTAACGGGGGGCAACGGACCACTGAAGCTTTCTTT
TRBV6-5	-	-	TRBJ1-6	CASRLVGGSPLHF	TGTGCCAGCAGGCTGGTGGGGGGATCACCCCTCCACTTT
TRBV18	-	-	TRBJ1-1	CASSPGQGQGTEAFF	TGTGCCAGCTCACCAGGGCAGGGGCAGGGCACTGAAGCTTTCTTT
TRBV15	once	-	TRBJ1-2	CATSRAGDRNYGYTF	TGTGCCACCAGCAGAGCCGGGGATAGGAACTATGGCTACACCTTC
TRBV5-1	-	TRBD2	TRBJ2-1	CASSLQERLAQRSHNEQFF	TGCGCCAGCAGCTTACAGGAGCGACTAGCTCAGAGATCGCACAATGAGCAGTTCTTC
TRBV4-1	-	TRBD1	TRBJ2-5	CASSQGVAGTGPQETQYF	TGCGCCAGCAGCCAAGGTGTAGCCGGGACAGGACCACAAGAGACCCAGTACTTC
TRBV9	-	-	TRBJ1-4	CASSAGGTNEKLFF	TGTGCCAGCAGCGCGGGAGGAACTAATGAAAAACTGTTTTTT
TRBV12-3/TRBV12-4	-	-	TRBJ2-1	CASSLDNEQFF	TGTGCCAGCAGCCTAGACAATGAGCAGTTCTTC
TRBV6-2/TRBV6-3	-	TRBD1	TRBJ1-5	CASSKTGINQPQHF	TGTGCCAGCAGTAAGACAGGGATCAATCAGCCCCAGCATTTT
TRBV19	-	TRBD2	TRBJ2-1	CASTPRAGDEQFF	TGTGCCAGTACCCCGCGGGCGGGGGATGAGCAGTTCTTC
TRBV9	many	-	TRBJ2-1	CASSVEASVWSEQFF	TGTGCCAGCAGCGTAGAGGCTAGCGTGTGGAGTGAGCAGTTCTTC
TRBV6-1	-	TRBD1	TRBJ2-7	CASSEGVGTGGFYF	TGTGCCAGCAGTGAAGGGGTAGGGACAGGGGGCTTCTACTTC
TRBV2	-	TRBD1	TRBJ1-6	CASSQRTGWDSPLHF	TGTGCCAGCAGTCAGCGGACAGGGTGGGATTCACCCCTCCACTTT
TRBV19	-	-	TRBJ2-7	CASRSLGADYEQYF	TGTGCCAGTAGATCGCTGGGGGCTGACTACGAGCAGTACTTC
TRBV12-3/TRBV12-4	-	-	TRBJ1-1	CASSYLGGPRAFF	TGTGCCAGCAGTTACCTGGGGGGGCCGAGAGCTTTCTTT
TRBV5-6	-	-	TRBJ1-4	CASSLAGGATNEKLFF	TGTGCCAGCAGCTTGGCCGGCGGAGCAACTAATGAAAAACTGTTTTTT
TRBV28	-	-	TRBJ1-1	CASSSQVQAFF	TGTGCCAGCAGTTCACAGGTTCAAGCTTTCTTT
TRBV18	-	-	TRBJ2-7	CASSPLEGTEQYF	TGTGCCAGCTCGCCCCTAGAAGGCACCGAGCAGTACTTC